A single T cell receptor (beta chain) is shown here with its context. Its antigen is unknown. The sample originates from a study of T cell repertoires in cytomegalovirus infection. Findings of the study overall: HLA-C-restricted, CMV-specific TCR beta clonotypes were dominant ex vivo.

CDR1 is MNHGY and CDR2 is SAAAGT in the germline V gene. V was cut by 2 bases and J by 0 bases, with 8 bases left in between. The CDR3 is made up of 15 amino acids. TCRdb itself ran the reads through MiXCR, one entry per CDR3 protein. The sample contains roughly 760,000 distinct CDR3 sequences, 35% to 45% of which appear only once. Sequencing used PBMCs. V usage is TRBV6-8 and J usage is TRBJ2-1; D uncertain. This clonotype originated in a human donor in good health (CMV status not recorded). Some clones in this sample may be carry-over from other donors' samples. The CDR3 protein is CASSYTSSSYNEQFF. The CDR3 DNA reads TGTGCCAGCAGTTACACGAGCAGCTCCTACAATGAGCAGTTCTTC.